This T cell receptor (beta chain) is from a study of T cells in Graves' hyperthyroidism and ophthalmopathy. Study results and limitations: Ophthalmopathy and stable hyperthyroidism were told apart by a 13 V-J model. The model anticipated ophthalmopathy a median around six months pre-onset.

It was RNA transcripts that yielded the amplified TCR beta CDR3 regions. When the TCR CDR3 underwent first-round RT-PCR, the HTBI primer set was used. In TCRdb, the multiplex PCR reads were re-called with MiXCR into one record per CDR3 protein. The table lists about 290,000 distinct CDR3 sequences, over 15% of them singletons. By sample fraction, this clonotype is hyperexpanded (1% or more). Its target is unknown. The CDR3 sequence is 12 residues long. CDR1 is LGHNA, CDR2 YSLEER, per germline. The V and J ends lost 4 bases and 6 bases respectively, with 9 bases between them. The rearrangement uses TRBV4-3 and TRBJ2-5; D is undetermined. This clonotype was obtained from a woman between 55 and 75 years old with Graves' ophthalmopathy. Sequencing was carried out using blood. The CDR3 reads CASSPPLKTQYF. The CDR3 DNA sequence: TGCGCCAGCAGCCCTCCTCTCAAGACCCAGTACTTC.